Below are 30 T cell receptor beta chains sequenced from a single sample in a study of shared clonotypes between healthy human individuals. TCRdb's table, derived via immunoSEQ multiplex PCR, lists solely in-frame clones and lacks some. Of some 980,000 clones in the sample, approximately 80% were seen once. The sample taken for sequencing was memory CD4+ T cells sorted from blood. Subset here: CD45RA-negative fraction. The origin of the receptors is a man aged 18 to 29 in good health.

The chain combines TRBV5-6 with TRBJ2-2; no reliable D call. Germline lookup yields CDR1 SGHDT and CDR2 YYEEEE. The CDR3 loop spans 14 amino acids. Between the trimmed V and J ends, which lost 0 bases and 5 bases, there was a span of 8 bases. CDR3 DNA sequence: TGTGCCAGCAGCTTGGATTCCGGAACCGGGGAGCTGTTTTTT. Its protein is CASSLDSGTGELFF.

This clone was observed a few times. CDR3 residues: CASSGQGVSPLHF. The CDR3 bases are TGTGCCAGTAGCGGACAGGGGGTTTCACCCCTCCACTTT. The chain combines TRBV19 with TRBJ1-6; 10 bases align to TRBD1. This CDR3 is built from 13 residues. J gave up 9 bases and V 6 bases, and 2 bases lay outside the gene matches. From germline, CDR1 is LNHDA and CDR2 SQIVND (reference sequence).

This chain links TRBV7-9 with TRBJ2-7; tentatively, D is TRBD1 or TRBD2 (5 bases each). The germline V and J ends were trimmed by 6 bases and 2 bases, with 8 bases remaining between them. In germline, CDR1 is SEHNR, CDR2 FQNEAQ (reference sequence). CDR3 length equals 12 residues. CDR3 loop: CASRSGPYEQYF. As DNA, the CDR3 is TGTGCCAGCAGGTCGGGACCCTACGAGCAGTACTTC.

The rearrangement joins TRBV9 to TRBJ2-5, with TRBD1 matching over 8 bases. The CDR3 spans 14 residues. J gave up 4 bases and V 4 bases, and 6 bases lay outside the gene matches. From germline, CDR1 is SGDLS and CDR2 YYNGEE. The DNA of the CDR3 is TGTGCCAGCAGCCCACGACAGGGGCGAGAGACCCAGTACTTC. It codes for CASSPRQGRETQYF.

This clone occurred once. V gene TRBV7-2 combines with J gene TRBJ2-7; perhaps TRBD1 as D (5 bases). Looked up from germline, CDR1 is SGHTA and CDR2 is FQGNSA. The V gene lost 5 bases and the J gene lost 0 bases, with 20 bases spanning the gap. This CDR3 has 17 amino acids. The CDR3 coding sequence is TGTGCCAGCAGCCCCCGCCCCCCAGGGTTAAGCTCCTACGAGCAGTACTTC. Protein product: CASSPRPPGLSSYEQYF. Using reference TRBV7-2 and TRBJ2-7 for the parts outside the CDR3, the full variable domain is GAGVSQSPSNKVTEKGKDVELRCDPISGHTALYWYRQSLGQGLEFLIYFQGNSAPDKSGLPSDRFSAERTGGSVSTLTIQRTQQEDSAVYLCASSPRPPGLSSYEQYFGPGTRLTVT.

V usage is TRBV11-3 and J usage is TRBJ1-1; perhaps TRBD1 as D (5 bases). Germline CDR1 and CDR2: SGHNT and YENEEA. The CDR3 consists of 16 residues. V was pared by 2 bases and J by 6 bases, with 19 bases between. In DNA, the CDR3 is TGTGCCAGCAGCTTACGCCCGGGGGAGGTTCGCCCTGAAGCTTTCTTT. Encoded protein: CASSLRPGEVRPEAFF.

In its sample, this clone was seen many times. This chain joins TRBV27 and TRBJ2-7; TRBD1 aligns across 9 bases. From germline, CDR1 is MNHEY and CDR2 SMNVEV (reference sequence). After removal of 3 bases from V and 4 bases from J, the junction contained 7 bases not matched to a gene. The CDR3 consists of 15 residues. This chain's CDR3 is CASSFTGGGIYEQYF. CDR3 in DNA: TGTGCCAGCAGTTTCACAGGGGGCGGAATTTACGAGCAGTACTTC.

V usage is TRBV6-6 and J usage is TRBJ1-2; D is undetermined. This CDR3 has 15 residues. Germline-derived CDR1 and CDR2 are MNHNY and SVGAGI (reference sequence). V was trimmed by 4 bases and J by 8 bases, leaving 20 bases between them. The CDR3 bases are TGTGCCAGCAGTTCGCAGCCTGGCGGTTCGGGGGGCTACACCTTC. The encoded protein is CASSSQPGGSGGYTF.

The rearrangement joins TRBV6-5 to TRBJ1-3; D is possibly TRBD1 (5 bases). Trimming took off 6 bases at V and 11 bases at J, with 14 bases between the two ends. CDR3 length equals 12 residues. The germline gives CDR1 MNHEY, CDR2 SVGAGI. CDR3 sequence reads: CASRTPGASIYF. CDR3 sequence (DNA): TGTGCCAGCAGAACCCCCGGGGCGTCCATATATTTT.

The chain's CDR3 is CASSLALRTGKTNGQYQPQHF. The CDR3 nucleotides read TGTGCCAGCAGCTTAGCGCTGCGGACAGGGAAAACAAATGGACAATATCAGCCCCAGCATTTT. The V call is TRBV7-6, the J call TRBJ1-5, with 8 bases that match TRBD1. J lost 5 bases, V lost 0 bases, and 21 bases had no gene match. The CDR3 totals 21 residues. Looked up from germline, CDR1 is SGHVS and CDR2 is FNYEAQ.

The chain links TRBV5-6 to TRBJ2-1; D may correspond to TRBD1 or TRBD2 (6 bases each). Germline V gene data show CDR1 as SGHDT and CDR2 as YYEEEE. Trimming cost V 3 bases and J 8 bases, with 18 bases left between them. This CDR3 contains 15 residues. CDR3 coding DNA: TGTGCCAGCAGCTACGAGGGGGAGGAACTCGATGAGCAGTTCTTC. It translates to CASSYEGEELDEQFF.

The chain employs TRBV21-1 and TRBJ1-6. TRBV21-1 is assigned pseudogene status. This CDR3 contains 14 residues. The CDR3 region is CASTKCRLVLPLHF. CDR3 DNA sequence: TGTGCCAGCACGAAATGTAGGTTGGTCTTACCCCTCCACTTT.

The V gene is TRBV28, the J gene TRBJ2-5; 10 bases fit TRBD1. Germline V lookup: CDR1 MDHEN, CDR2 SYDVKM. The CDR3 spans 13 residues. After removal of 11 bases from V and 1 base from J, the junction contained 4 bases not matched to a gene. The CDR3 DNA sequence: TGTGCCTGCCGGGACAGGGGCCAAGAGACCCAGTACTTC. Translation: CACRDRGQETQYF.

The chain carries TRBV4-2 and TRBJ1-5; a weak D match, TRBD1 (6 bases). Trimming left V 1 base short and J 2 bases short, with 12 bases between. Germline V gene sequence: CDR1 LGHNA, CDR2 YNFKEQ. CDR3 length: 16 residues. The CDR3: CASSQGRTDGNQPQHF. As DNA, the CDR3 is TGTGCCAGCAGCCAAGGACGGACAGACGGCAATCAGCCCCAGCATTTT.

The rearrangement uses TRBV5-1 and TRBJ2-6; D is unclear. The CDR3 covers 15 residues. CDR1 is SGHRS, CDR2 YFSETQ, per germline. Deletions cut 4 bases from V and 0 bases from J, with 8 bases between. The DNA of the CDR3 is TGCGCCAGCAGCCCCCTGGACTCTGGGGCCAACGTCCTGACTTTC. Residues: CASSPLDSGANVLTF.

This clone was picked up one time. Within the sample, other DNA sequences also encode this same CDR3. The V call is TRBV19, the J call TRBJ2-5; D is undetermined. Trimming stripped 0 bases from V and 5 bases from J, with 1 base between. Germline V gene sequence: CDR1 LNHDA, CDR2 SQIVND (reference sequence). The CDR3 is 11 residues long. The CDR3 sequence is CASSIEETQYF. The CDR3 DNA is TGTGCCAGTAGTATAGAGGAGACCCAGTACTTC.

Written as DNA, the CDR3 is TGTGCCAGCAGTGCTACAGGGGATTCACCCCTCCACTTT. Its protein product is CASSATGDSPLHF. The V call is TRBV6-5, the J call TRBJ1-6; TRBD1 matches at 7 bases. The CDR3 spans 13 residues. The germline V gene has CDR1 MNHEY and CDR2 SVGAGI. The V gene end was trimmed by 5 bases and the J gene end by 8 bases; junction bases not matched to a gene: 3.

The sample holds a few counts of this clone. The chain is built from TRBV6-5 and TRBJ2-5, with D unclear. Germline V gives CDR1 MNHEY, CDR2 SVGAGI. Trimming shortened V by 5 bases and J by 5 bases, and 9 bases separated the two germline ends. The CDR3 runs to 12 residues. Here the CDR3 reads CASSRLRETQYF. The CDR3 DNA reads as TGTGCCAGCAGTCGACTCAGGGAGACCCAGTACTTC.

The chain's CDR3 is CASSLDREQPQHF. As DNA, the CDR3 is TGTGCCAGCAGCTTAGATCGTGAGCAGCCCCAGCATTTT. The chain employs TRBV11-2 and TRBJ1-5; D remains ambiguous. Germline V gene sequence: CDR1 SGHAT, CDR2 FQNNGV. CDR3 length: 13 amino acids. V gave up 0 bases and J gave up 7 bases, with 7 bases separating them. The full variable domain, completed using reference TRBV11-2 and TRBJ1-5, is EAGVAQSPRYKIIEKRQSVAFWCNPISGHATLYWYQQILGQGPKLLIQFQNNGVVDDSQLPKDRFSAERLKGVDSTLKIQPAKLEDSAVYLCASSLDREQPQHFGDGTRLSIL.

The chain couples TRBV30 to TRBJ1-2, with D maybe TRBD1 (6 bases). Looked up from germline, CDR1 is GTSNPN and CDR2 is SVGIG (reference sequence). V lost 3 bases, J lost 8 bases, and 16 bases lay in between. The CDR3 loop spans 13 amino acids. The CDR3 region is CAWSLQAGGGYTF. CDR3 DNA: TGTGCCTGGAGCCTCCAGGCCGGGGGCGGCTACACCTTC. Full variable domain (outside the CDR3, taken from reference TRBV30 and TRBJ1-2): SQTIHQWPATLVQPVGSPLSLECTVEGTSNPNLYWYRQAAGRGLQLLFYSVGIGQISSEVPQNLSASRPQDRQFILSSKKLLLSDSGFYLCAWSLQAGGGYTFGSGTRLTVV.

V usage is TRBV11-2 and J usage is TRBJ2-5; 9 positions match TRBD2. The germline V gene has CDR1 SGHAT and CDR2 FQNNGV. After removal of 0 bases from V and 4 bases from J, the junction contained 3 bases not matched to a gene. This CDR3 is 15 amino acids long. CDR3 sequence: CASSLDRSGGETQYF. The CDR3 nucleotides read TGTGCCAGCAGCTTAGATCGTAGCGGGGGAGAGACCCAGTACTTC.

The chain joins TRBV5-8 to TRBJ2-7; D gene ambiguous. The CDR3 spans 14 residues. Germline V gene data show CDR1 as SGHTS and CDR2 as YDEGEE. V was cut by 3 bases and J by 2 bases, with 12 bases left in between. This CDR3 reads CASSYKPETYEQYF. In DNA form, the CDR3 reads TGTGCCAGCAGCTATAAGCCGGAAACCTACGAGCAGTACTTC.

The chain joins TRBV4-1 to TRBJ2-2, with TRBD1 as a possible D gene (6 bases). With 4 bases removed from V and 3 bases from J, the gap between germline ends came to 15 bases. In germline, CDR1 is MGHRA, CDR2 YSYEKL. This CDR3 is 16 amino acids long. The CDR3 here is CASSLTQGGDTGELFF. In DNA, the CDR3 is TGCGCCAGCAGCCTAACACAGGGTGGCGACACCGGGGAGCTGTTTTTT.

The chain couples TRBV7-6 to TRBJ1-1; D not certain. The ends were cut back, 4 bases at V and 0 bases at J, with 9 bases in the middle. Germline CDR1 reads SGHVS; CDR2 reads FNYEAQ. There are 14 residues in the CDR3. The CDR3, as DNA: TGTGCCAGCAGCTCTGTCGGGATGAACACTGAAGCTTTCTTT. Protein sequence: CASSSVGMNTEAFF.

This rearrangement joins TRBV18 to TRBJ1-5, with D uncertain. Germline loops: CDR1 KGHSH, CDR2 LQKENI. Trimming cost V 0 bases and J 4 bases, with 10 bases left between them. CDR3 size: 15 residues. The CDR3 DNA follows: TGTGCCAGCTCACCACCTTTAACGGAAAATCAGCCCCAGCATTTT. Its protein product is CASSPPLTENQPQHF.

The V call is TRBV28, the J call TRBJ1-6; 10 nucleotides line up with TRBD1. This CDR3 region has 14 residues. J lost 10 bases, V lost 6 bases, and 6 bases had no gene match. In germline, CDR1 is MDHEN, CDR2 SYDVKM. The CDR3 DNA reads as TGTGCCAGCAGCGGGACAGGGGATAGATCACCCCTCCACTTT. It codes for CASSGTGDRSPLHF. The variable domain in full, with the rest retrieved from reference TRBV28 and TRBJ1-6, is DVKVTQSSRYLVKRTGEKVFLECVQDMDHENMFWYRQDPGLGLRLIYFSYDVKMKEKGDIPEGYSVSREKKERFSLILESASTNQTSMYLCASSGTGDRSPLHFGNGTRLTVT.

The chain couples TRBV6-1 to TRBJ1-6; D possibly corresponds to TRBD1 (5 bases). The V end was cut by 3 bases, the J end by 7 bases, with 13 bases between. This CDR3 is built from 15 residues. Per germline, CDR1 MNHNS and CDR2 SASEGT. In nucleotides, the CDR3 is TGTGCCAGCAGTGAGCAGGGAGGTTACAATTCACCCCTCCACTTT. Its protein is CASSEQGGYNSPLHF.

About this clone itself: The sample contains more than one DNA sequence encoding this CDR3. As DNA, the CDR3 is TGCGCCAGCAGCCTCGGGGGGTCTACCTCCTACGAGCAGTACTTC. Translating gives CASSLGGSTSYEQYF. This sequence joins TRBV5-1 and TRBJ2-7, with 7 bases identical to TRBD2. V was pared by 4 bases and J by 0 bases, with 7 bases of the junction left unmatched. The CDR3 runs 15 residues. CDR1 and CDR2 from the germline V gene are SGHRS and YFSETQ.

CDR3 sequence reads: CASYSLAGGPETQYF. CDR3 nucleotide sequence: TGCGCCAGCTACTCACTAGCGGGAGGACCTGAGACCCAGTACTTC. The chain joins TRBV5-1 to TRBJ2-5; 12 positions match TRBD2. V shed 7 bases, J shed 5 bases, and the junction held 9 bases outside the gene matches. Germline values: CDR1 SGHRS, CDR2 YFSETQ. This CDR3 region has 15 residues.

The chain is built from TRBV30 and TRBJ1-1; D possibly corresponds to TRBD1 (5 bases). Trimming shortened V by 4 bases and J by 4 bases, and 13 bases separated the two germline ends. The length of the CDR3 is 13 residues. In germline, CDR1 is GTSNPN, CDR2 SVGIG (reference sequence). Here the CDR3 DNA reads TGTGCCTGGATTAGGGTAGGGGTCACTGAAGCTTTCTTT. Encoded protein: CAWIRVGVTEAFF.